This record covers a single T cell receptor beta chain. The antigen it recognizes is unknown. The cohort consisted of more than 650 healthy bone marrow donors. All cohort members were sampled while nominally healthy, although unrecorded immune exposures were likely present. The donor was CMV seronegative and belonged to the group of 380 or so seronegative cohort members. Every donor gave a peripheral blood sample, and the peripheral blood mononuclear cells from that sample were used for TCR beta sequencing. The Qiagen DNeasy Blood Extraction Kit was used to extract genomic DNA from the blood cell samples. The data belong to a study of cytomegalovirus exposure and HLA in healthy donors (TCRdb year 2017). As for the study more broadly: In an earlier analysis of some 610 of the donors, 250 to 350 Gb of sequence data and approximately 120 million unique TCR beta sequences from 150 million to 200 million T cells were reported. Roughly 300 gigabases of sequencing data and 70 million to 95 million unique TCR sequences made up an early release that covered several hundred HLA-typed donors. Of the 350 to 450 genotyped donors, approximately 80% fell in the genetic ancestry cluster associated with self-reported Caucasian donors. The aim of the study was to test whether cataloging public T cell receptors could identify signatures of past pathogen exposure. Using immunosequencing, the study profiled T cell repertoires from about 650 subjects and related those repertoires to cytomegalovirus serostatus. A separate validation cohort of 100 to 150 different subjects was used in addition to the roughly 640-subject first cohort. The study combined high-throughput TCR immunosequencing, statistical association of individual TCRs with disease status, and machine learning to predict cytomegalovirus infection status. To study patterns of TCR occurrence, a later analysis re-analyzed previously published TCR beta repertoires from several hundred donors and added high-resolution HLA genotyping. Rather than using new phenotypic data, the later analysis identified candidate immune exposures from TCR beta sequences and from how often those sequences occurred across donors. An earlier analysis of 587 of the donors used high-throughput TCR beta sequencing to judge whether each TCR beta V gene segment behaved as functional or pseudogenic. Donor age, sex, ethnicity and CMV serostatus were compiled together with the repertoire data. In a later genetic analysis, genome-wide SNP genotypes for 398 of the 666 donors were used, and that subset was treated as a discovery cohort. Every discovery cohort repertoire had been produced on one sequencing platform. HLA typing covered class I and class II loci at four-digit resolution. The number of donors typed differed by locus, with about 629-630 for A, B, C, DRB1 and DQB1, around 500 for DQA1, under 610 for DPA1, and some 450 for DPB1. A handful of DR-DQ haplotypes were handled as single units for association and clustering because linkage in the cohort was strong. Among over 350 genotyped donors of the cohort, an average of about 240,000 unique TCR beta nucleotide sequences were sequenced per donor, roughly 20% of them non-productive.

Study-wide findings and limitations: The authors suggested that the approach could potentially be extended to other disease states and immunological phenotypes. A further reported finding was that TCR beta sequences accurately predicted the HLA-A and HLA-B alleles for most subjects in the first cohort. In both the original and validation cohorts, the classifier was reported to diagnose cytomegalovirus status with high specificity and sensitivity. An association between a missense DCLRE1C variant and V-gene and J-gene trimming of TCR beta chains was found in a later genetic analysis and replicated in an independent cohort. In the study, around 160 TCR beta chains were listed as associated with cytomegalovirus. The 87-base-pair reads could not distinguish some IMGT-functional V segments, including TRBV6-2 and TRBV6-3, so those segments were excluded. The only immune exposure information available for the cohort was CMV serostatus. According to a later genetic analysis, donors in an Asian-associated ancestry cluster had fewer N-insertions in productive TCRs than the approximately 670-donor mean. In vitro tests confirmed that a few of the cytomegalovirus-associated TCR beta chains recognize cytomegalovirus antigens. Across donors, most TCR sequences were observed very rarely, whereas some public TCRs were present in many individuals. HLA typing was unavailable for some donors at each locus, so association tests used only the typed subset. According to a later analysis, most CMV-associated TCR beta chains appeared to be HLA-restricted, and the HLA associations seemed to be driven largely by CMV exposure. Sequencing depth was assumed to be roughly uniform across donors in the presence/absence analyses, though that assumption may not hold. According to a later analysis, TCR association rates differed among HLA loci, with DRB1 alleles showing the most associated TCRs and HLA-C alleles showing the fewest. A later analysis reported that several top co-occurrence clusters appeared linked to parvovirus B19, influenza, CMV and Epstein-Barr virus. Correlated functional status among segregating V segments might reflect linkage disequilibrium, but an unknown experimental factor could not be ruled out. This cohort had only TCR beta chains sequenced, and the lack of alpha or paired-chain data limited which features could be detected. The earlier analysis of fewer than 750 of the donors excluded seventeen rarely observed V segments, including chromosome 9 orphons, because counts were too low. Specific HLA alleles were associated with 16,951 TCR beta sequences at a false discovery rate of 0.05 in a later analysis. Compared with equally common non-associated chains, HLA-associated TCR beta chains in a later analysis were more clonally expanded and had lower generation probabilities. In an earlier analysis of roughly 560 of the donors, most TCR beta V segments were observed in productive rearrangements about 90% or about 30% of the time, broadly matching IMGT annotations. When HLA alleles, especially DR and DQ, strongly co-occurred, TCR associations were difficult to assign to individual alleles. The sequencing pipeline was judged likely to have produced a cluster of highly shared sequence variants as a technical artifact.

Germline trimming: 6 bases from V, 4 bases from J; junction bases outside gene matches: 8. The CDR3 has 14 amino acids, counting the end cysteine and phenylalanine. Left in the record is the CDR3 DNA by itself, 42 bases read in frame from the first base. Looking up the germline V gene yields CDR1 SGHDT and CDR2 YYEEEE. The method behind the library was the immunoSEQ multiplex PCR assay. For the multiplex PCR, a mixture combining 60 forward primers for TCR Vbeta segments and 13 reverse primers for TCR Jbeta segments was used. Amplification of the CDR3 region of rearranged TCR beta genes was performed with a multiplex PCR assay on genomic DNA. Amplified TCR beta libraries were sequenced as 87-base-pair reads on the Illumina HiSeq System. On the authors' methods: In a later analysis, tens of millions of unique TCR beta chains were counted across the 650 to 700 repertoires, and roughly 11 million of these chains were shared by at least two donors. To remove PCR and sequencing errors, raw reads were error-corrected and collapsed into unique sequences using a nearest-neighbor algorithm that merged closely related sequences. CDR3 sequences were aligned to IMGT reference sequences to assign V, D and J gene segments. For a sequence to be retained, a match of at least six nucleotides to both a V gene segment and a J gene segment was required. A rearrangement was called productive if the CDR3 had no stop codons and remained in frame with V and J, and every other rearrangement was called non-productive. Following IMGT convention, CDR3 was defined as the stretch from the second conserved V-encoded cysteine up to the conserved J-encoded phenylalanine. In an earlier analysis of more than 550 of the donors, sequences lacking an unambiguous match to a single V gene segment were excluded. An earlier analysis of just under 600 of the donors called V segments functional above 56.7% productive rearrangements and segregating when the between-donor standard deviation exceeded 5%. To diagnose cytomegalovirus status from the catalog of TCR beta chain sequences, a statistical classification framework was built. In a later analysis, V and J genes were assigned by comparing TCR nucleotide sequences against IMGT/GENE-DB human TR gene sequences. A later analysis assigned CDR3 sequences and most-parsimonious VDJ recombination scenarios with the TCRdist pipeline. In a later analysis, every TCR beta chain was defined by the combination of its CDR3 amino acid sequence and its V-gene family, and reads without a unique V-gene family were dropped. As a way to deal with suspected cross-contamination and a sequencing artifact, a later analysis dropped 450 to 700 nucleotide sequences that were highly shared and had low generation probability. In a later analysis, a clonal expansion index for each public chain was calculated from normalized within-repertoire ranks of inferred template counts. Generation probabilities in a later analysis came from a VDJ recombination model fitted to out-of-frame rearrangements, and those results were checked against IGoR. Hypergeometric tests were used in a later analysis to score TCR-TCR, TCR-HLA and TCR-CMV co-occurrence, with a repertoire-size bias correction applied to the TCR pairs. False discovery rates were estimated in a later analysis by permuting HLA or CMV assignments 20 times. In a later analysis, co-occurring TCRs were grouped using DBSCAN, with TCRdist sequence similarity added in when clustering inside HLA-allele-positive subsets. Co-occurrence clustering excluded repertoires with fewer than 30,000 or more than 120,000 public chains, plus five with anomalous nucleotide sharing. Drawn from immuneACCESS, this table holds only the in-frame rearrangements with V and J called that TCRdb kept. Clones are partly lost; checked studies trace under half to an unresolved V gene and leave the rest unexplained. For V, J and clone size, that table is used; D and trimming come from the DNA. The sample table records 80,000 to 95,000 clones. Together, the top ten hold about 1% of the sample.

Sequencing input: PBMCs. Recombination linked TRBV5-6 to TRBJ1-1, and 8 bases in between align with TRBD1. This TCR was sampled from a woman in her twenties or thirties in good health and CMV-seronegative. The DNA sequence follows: TGTGCCAGCATCCGAAGACAGGGGCGCACTGAAGCTTTCTTT. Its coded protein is CASIRRQGRTEAFF.